The 20 T cell receptor beta chains presented below share a single source sample, sequenced in a study of siplizumab effects on memory and regulatory T cells. Here immunoSEQ multiplex PCR was the method, and the copy in TCRdb shows in-frame clones only, minus some. The sample shows 100,000 or so clones, 92% of them seen only once. The sample was Tregs sorted from blood. The receptors were sampled from a human donor in good health.

The chain carries TRBV2 and TRBJ2-6; D is perhaps TRBD1 (5 bases). Germline loops: CDR1 SNHLY, CDR2 FYNNEI. CDR3 size: 17 residues. Trimming shortened V by 6 bases and J by 0 bases, and 15 bases separated the two germline ends. The CDR3 region is CASRTVRRGSGANVLTF. Here the CDR3 DNA reads TGTGCCAGCAGGACAGTACGGCGAGGCTCTGGGGCCAACGTCCTGACTTTC.

There are a few counts of this clone. V and J are TRBV9 and TRBJ2-5; TRBD1 agrees at 7 bases. This CDR3 has 14 residues. Germline V gene sequence: CDR1 SGDLS, CDR2 YYNGEE. After removal of 1 base from V and 1 base from J, the junction contained 1 base not matched to a gene. CDR3 bases: TGTGCCAGCAGCGTAAGACAGGGCCAAGAGACCCAGTACTTC. Translation gives CASSVRQGQETQYF.

This chain uses TRBV28 with TRBJ1-1, with D uncertain. Trimming stripped 2 bases from V and 9 bases from J, with 13 bases between. Germline loops: CDR1 MDHEN, CDR2 SYDVKM. The CDR3 sequence is 13 residues long. CDR3 amino acids: CASSLGVMGKAFF. Here the CDR3 DNA reads TGTGCCAGCAGTTTAGGAGTGATGGGGAAAGCTTTCTTT.

This rearrangement joins TRBV11-2 to TRBJ2-2; no clear D. The length of the CDR3 is 14 residues. Germline V lookup: CDR1 SGHAT, CDR2 FQNNGV. V shed 3 bases and J shed 5 bases, with 10 bases lying between them. The CDR3 loop reads CASSLLLDTGELFF. The DNA for the CDR3 is TGTGCCAGCAGCTTGCTTCTTGATACCGGGGAGCTGTTTTTT.

J is TRBJ1-5 and V is TRBV11-2, with D hard to call. Trimming took 5 bases from V and 6 from J, leaving 11 bases between them. The CDR3 spans 13 residues. Germline V lookup: CDR1 SGHAT, CDR2 FQNNGV. The CDR3 sequence is CASSPGSVQPQHF. The CDR3, as DNA: TGTGCCAGCAGCCCAGGTTCGGTTCAGCCCCAGCATTTT.

The chain joins TRBV9 to TRBJ2-2; a weak D match, TRBD2 (6 bases). CDR1 is SGDLS and CDR2 is YYNGEE in the germline V gene. Trimming took off 5 bases at V and 6 bases at J, with 11 bases between the two ends. This CDR3 has 13 residues. The DNA of the CDR3 is TGTGCCAGCAGTAGACCTAGCGCCGGGGAGCTGTTTTTT. The encoded protein is CASSRPSAGELFF. The entire variable domain, with the rest obtained from reference TRBV9 and TRBJ2-2, is as follows: DSGVTQTPKHLITATGQRVTLRCSPRSGDLSVYWYQQSLDQGLQFLIQYYNGEERAKGNILERFSAQQFPDLHSELNLSSLELGDSALYFCASSRPSAGELFFGEGSRLTVL.

V gene TRBV7-9 combines with J gene TRBJ2-5; 13 bases agree with TRBD2. V gave up 5 bases and J gave up 4 bases; unmatched junction bases: 13. This CDR3 is built from 18 residues. Germline V gene data show CDR1 as SEHNR and CDR2 as FQNEAQ (reference sequence). CDR3 sequence reads: CASSPTTSGRTSVETQYF. The CDR3 DNA reads as TGTGCCAGCAGCCCAACGACTAGCGGGAGGACCTCGGTAGAGACCCAGTACTTC.

The chain carries TRBV18 and TRBJ1-2; D might be TRBD1 (6 bases). CDR1 and CDR2 from the germline V gene are KGHSH and LQKENI. Trimming took off 3 bases at V and 4 bases at J, with 12 bases between the two ends. The CDR3 sequence is 14 residues long. The CDR3 spells CASSPGAVIYGYTF. CDR3 coding DNA: TGTGCCAGCTCACCGGGGGCCGTGATCTATGGCTACACCTTC.

The chain uses TRBV5-1 and TRBJ2-3; 8 bases map to TRBD2. The V segment lost 2 bases and the J segment 6 bases; nucleotides outside the gene matches: 17. Germline loops: CDR1 SGHRS, CDR2 YFSETQ. This CDR3 spans 18 amino acids. The CDR3 region has the DNA TGCGCCAGCAGCTTCCAAACGGCGCAGCGGGGGTACATCGATACGCAGTATTTT. Translated: CASSFQTAQRGYIDTQYF.

The genes are TRBV18 and TRBJ1-1, with D possibly being TRBD1 (6 bases). This CDR3 is built from 18 residues. Germline V CDR1 and CDR2: KGHSH, LQKENI. V was shortened by 2 bases and J by 3 bases, with 22 bases between the two germline ends. CDR3 DNA: TGTGCCAGCTCACCAGTGTCTATTGGGACATTTAGGGACACTGAAGCTTTCTTT. This encodes CASSPVSIGTFRDTEAFF.

The chain recombines TRBV7-8 with TRBJ2-6; TRBD1 might be the D (5 bases). Germline loops: CDR1 SGHVS, CDR2 FQNEAQ. V was pared by 2 bases and J by 4 bases, with 15 bases between. This CDR3 is 17 amino acids long. Here the CDR3 DNA reads TGTGCCAGCAGCTTAAGGGGTACCGCTTCGGGGGCCAACGTCCTGACTTTC. Translation gives CASSLRGTASGANVLTF.

This clone has just one count. This rearrangement joins TRBV6-6 to TRBJ1-2; D ambiguous. V was clipped by 0 bases and J by 4 bases, with 9 bases between them. The V gene's germline CDR1 is MNHNY and CDR2 SVGAGI (reference sequence). The CDR3 runs 14 residues. CDR3 sequence (DNA): TGTGCCAGCAGTTACTCGACTAGGAGCTATGGCTACACCTTC. Translation gives CASSYSTRSYGYTF.

This sequence joins TRBV11-2 and TRBJ2-3; D remains ambiguous. In germline, CDR1 is SGHAT, CDR2 FQNNGV. This CDR3 has 14 amino acids. Trimming cost V 5 bases and J 1 base, with 10 bases left between them. CDR3 loop: CASSGRWGTDTQYF. The DNA of the CDR3 is TGTGCCAGCAGCGGACGTTGGGGCACAGATACGCAGTATTTT.

This rearrangement joins TRBV2 to TRBJ2-3; D is perhaps TRBD2 (6 bases). The germline CDR1 and CDR2 sequences are SNHLY and FYNNEI. Trimming removed 5 bases at V and 5 bases at J, with 14 bases between. The CDR3 spans 14 residues. CDR3 nucleotides: TGTGCCAGCAGTCGAGCGGGTGGGGGAGATACGCAGTATTTT. Translated: CASSRAGGGDTQYF.

The chain is built from TRBV5-4 and TRBJ1-3; D is perhaps TRBD1 (5 bases). Per germline, CDR1 SGHNT and CDR2 YYREEE (reference sequence). V was shortened by 0 bases and J by 0 bases, with 7 bases between the two germline ends. This CDR3 is 15 amino acids long. CDR3 DNA: TGTGCCAGCAGCTTGGGACAGAGCTCTGGAAACACCATATATTTT. It specifies CASSLGQSSGNTIYF.

This sequence joins TRBV5-1 and TRBJ2-5; D not resolved. There are 16 residues in the CDR3. V dropped 0 bases and J dropped 1 base, with 13 bases sitting between them. The germline CDR1 and CDR2 sequences are SGHRS and YFSETQ. CDR3 amino acids: CASSLAVPAVQETQYF. In nucleotides, the CDR3 is TGCGCCAGCAGCTTGGCTGTCCCGGCGGTCCAAGAGACCCAGTACTTC. The variable domain in full, completed from reference TRBV5-1 and TRBJ2-5, reads KAGVTQTPRYLIKTRGQQVTLSCSPISGHRSVSWYQQTPGQGLQFLFEYFSETQRNKGNFPGRFSGRQFSNSRSEMNVSTLELGDSALYLCASSLAVPAVQETQYFGPGTRLLVL.

J is TRBJ2-1 and V is TRBV19, with unresolved D. Germline CDR1 is LNHDA and CDR2 is SQIVND (reference sequence). The CDR3 runs 17 residues. V dropped 3 bases and J dropped 0 bases, with 15 bases sitting between them. The CDR3: CASSMITGESSYNEQFF. The CDR3 DNA reads TGTGCCAGTAGTATGATAACCGGCGAGAGCTCCTACAATGAGCAGTTCTTC. The full variable domain, completed using reference TRBV19 and TRBJ2-1, is DGGITQSPKYLFRKEGQNVTLSCEQNLNHDAMYWYRQDPGQGLRLIYYSQIVNDFQKGDIAEGYSVSREKKESFPLTVTSAQKNPTAFYLCASSMITGESSYNEQFFGPGTRLTVL.

V usage is TRBV7-2 and J usage is TRBJ2-3; 7 bases are shared with TRBD2. The length of the CDR3 is 15 residues. The germline V gene has CDR1 SGHTA and CDR2 FQGNSA. Germline trimming cut 6 bases from V and 0 bases from J; bases unmatched to any gene: 6. CDR3 DNA sequence: TGTGCCAGCAGGGGGGGGATCTCCAGCACAGATACGCAGTATTTT. Its protein is CASRGGISSTDTQYF.

V gene TRBV25-1 combines with J gene TRBJ1-4; TRBD1 matches 8 bases. The V gene end was trimmed by 4 bases and the J gene end by 3 bases; junction bases not matched to a gene: 10. Germline V gene lookup returns CDR1 MGHDK and CDR2 SYGVNS. The CDR3 length is 17 residues. This CDR3 reads CASSVYRGLGANEKLFF. The CDR3 nucleotides are TGTGCCAGCAGTGTTTACAGGGGGTTAGGGGCTAATGAAAAACTGTTTTTT.

The genes are TRBV2 and TRBJ1-4, with D uncertain. Germline V gene lookup returns CDR1 SNHLY and CDR2 FYNNEI. V was shortened by 6 bases and J by 7 bases, with 24 bases between the two germline ends. There are 17 residues in the CDR3. The CDR3 bases are TGTGCCAGCAGCGGTTCGATCGGACGGTCACGGGGTGAAAAACTGTTTTTT. Protein: CASSGSIGRSRGEKLFF.